This TCR beta chain was sequenced for a study of cytomegalovirus exposure and HLA in healthy donors. Turning to this clone: The antigen is undetermined.

PCR primers comprised 60 Vbeta and 13 Jbeta primers. Profiling relied on immunoSEQ multiplex PCR, and the TCRdb table lists in-frame clones only, not all of them. The top ten hold around 4.2% of the sample, which has 270,000 or so clones, roughly 88% seen once. Study outcomes and limitations: The authors listed 164 TCR beta chains as cytomegalovirus-associated.

The sequencing sample was made of PBMCs. This TCR came from a man aged 35 to 55 in good health and CMV-seropositive.

The CDR3 protein is CASSETDSRPDEQFF. Here the CDR3 DNA reads TGTGCCAGCAGTGAAACCGACTCGCGACCCGATGAGCAGTTCTTC. The J gene is TRBJ2-1, the V gene TRBV2; D uncertain. V dropped 2 bases and J dropped 8 bases, with 16 bases sitting between them. The CDR3 extends over 15 amino acids. The germline gives CDR1 SNHLY, CDR2 FYNNEI.